The 18 T cell receptor beta chains given below trace back to one sample, sequenced in a study of blood T cells in healthy people across ages. Then a second PCR, running about 6 to 11 cycles, was carried out with a sample-barcoded 5' primer and a J-beta primer mix. TCRdb reanalysed the 5' RACE reads using MiXCR and keeps one entry per CDR3 protein. Among about 640,000 distinct CDR3 sequences, roughly 50% were seen once, and the ten largest hold roughly 34%. The sequencing input was blood. The receptors derive from a man in his fifties or sixties in good health.

This clonotype was seen a handful of times. V is TRBV7-9 and J is TRBJ2-7, with 8 bases fitting TRBD2. V was clipped by 0 bases and J by 10 bases; unmatched bases: 8. Germline V CDR1 and CDR2: SEHNR, FQNEAQ (reference sequence). The CDR3 has 14 residues. CDR3 bases: TGTGCCAGCAGCTTAGCCGGGGGGGTCGGGGCCCAGTACTTC. As protein: CASSLAGGVGAQYF. Together with reference TRBV7-9 and TRBJ2-7, the CDR3 gives the full variable domain: DTGVSQNPRHKITKRGQNVTFRCDPISEHNRLYWYRQTLGQGPEFLTYFQNEAQLEKSRLLSDRFSAERPKGSFSTLEIQRTEQGDSAMYLCASSLAGGVGAQYFGPGTRLTVT.

This sequence joins TRBV12-3 or TRBV12-4 and TRBJ2-5, with TRBD2 matching 7 bases. Trimming took 3 bases from V and 4 from J; bases not matched to a gene: 8. This CDR3 is 15 amino acids long. This chain's CDR3 is CASSFRGREGETQYF. CDR3 in DNA: TGTGCCAGCAGTTTTAGAGGGAGGGAGGGAGAGACCCAGTACTTC.

This chain links TRBV12-3 or TRBV12-4 with TRBJ2-3, with D possibly called TRBD1 or TRBD2 (6 bases each). The CDR3 runs to 15 residues. Between the trimmed V and J ends, which lost 10 bases and 2 bases, there was a span of 19 bases. The CDR3, as DNA: TGTGCCACCAAAAATCCGGGGGCCTTCACAGATACGCAGTATTTT. This codes for CATKNPGAFTDTQYF.

The V gene is TRBV15, the J gene TRBJ1-1, with D uncertain. CDR1 LNHNV and CDR2 YYDKDF come from the germline V gene (reference sequence). Trimming stripped 0 bases from V and 0 bases from J, with 8 bases between. The CDR3 has 15 amino acids. As DNA, the CDR3 is TGTGCCACCAGCAGAGAACAAACTCTGAACACTGAAGCTTTCTTT. Encoded protein: CATSREQTLNTEAFF.

This chain joins TRBV27 and TRBJ1-4; the D gene is possibly TRBD1 (5 bases). CDR1 MNHEY and CDR2 SMNVEV come from the germline V gene (reference sequence). This CDR3 has 14 amino acids. The V end lost 3 bases, the J end lost 8 bases, and 13 bases lay between the germline ends. CDR3 loop: CASSFAGRVEKLFF. In DNA, the CDR3 is TGTGCCAGCAGTTTCGCAGGGAGGGTCGAAAAACTGTTTTTT. Based on the CDR3 plus reference TRBV27 and TRBJ1-4, the full variable domain is EAQVTQNPRYLITVTGKKLTVTCSQNMNHEYMSWYRQDPGLGLRQIYYSMNVEVTDKGDVPEGYKVSRKEKRNFPLILESPSPNQTSLYFCASSFAGRVEKLFFGSGTQLSVL.

This clonotype was detected once. This chain links TRBV5-1 with TRBJ2-3; TRBD2 agrees at 8 bases. CDR3 length: 16 residues. J gave up 2 bases and V 3 bases, and 8 bases lay outside the gene matches. CDR1 and CDR2 from the germline V gene are SGHRS and YFSETQ. DNA for the CDR3: TGCGCCAGCAGCTGGGGAGCGGGGGTGTCCACAGATACGCAGTATTTT. It codes for CASSWGAGVSTDTQYF.

V usage is TRBV24-1 and J usage is TRBJ2-1; 9 nucleotides align to TRBD2. From germline, CDR1 is KGHDR and CDR2 SFDVKD. V shed 4 bases, J shed 2 bases, and the junction held 5 bases outside the gene matches. This CDR3 has 16 amino acids. CDR3 nucleotides: TGTGCCACCAGTGAGGCCGGGACTAGCCCCTACAATGAGCAGTTCTTC. Protein sequence: CATSEAGTSPYNEQFF.

V usage is TRBV11-2 and J usage is TRBJ2-7; D is possibly TRBD2 (5 bases). V lost 0 bases and J lost 4, with 16 bases in between. The CDR3 totals 16 residues. The germline CDR1 and CDR2 sequences are SGHAT and FQNNGV. The CDR3 region is CASSLDPPPRGYEQYF. The CDR3 DNA follows: TGTGCCAGCAGCTTAGATCCCCCCCCGCGAGGGTACGAGCAGTACTTC.

This clonotype turned up a few times. The rearrangement links TRBV20-1 to TRBJ2-7, with D perhaps TRBD1 (6 bases). Germline values: CDR1 DFQATT, CDR2 SNEGSKA (reference sequence). The CDR3 has 14 residues. With 0 bases removed from V and 2 bases from J, the gap between germline ends came to 11 bases. The CDR3 DNA sequence: TGCAGTGCTAGAGATCTTCGGGACACCTACGAGCAGTACTTC. It translates to CSARDLRDTYEQYF.

This chain uses TRBV11-2 with TRBJ1-2; 8 bases are shared with TRBD1. The germline V gene has CDR1 SGHAT and CDR2 FQNNGV. V shed 5 bases, J shed 5 bases, and the junction held 7 bases outside the gene matches. This CDR3 is 14 amino acids long. The CDR3 is CASSDSDRAYGYTF. The DNA for the CDR3 is TGTGCCAGCAGCGACTCGGACAGGGCTTATGGCTACACCTTC.

This clonotype was counted once. J is TRBJ2-4 and V is TRBV28; D may be TRBD1 (6 bases). The end of the DNA is better explained by TRBJ2-7, so the J call may be wrong. The CDR3 runs 15 residues. CDR1 and CDR2 from the germline V gene are MDHEN and SYDVKM. The CDR3: CASSRMGAPTYEQYF. In DNA, the CDR3 is TGTGCCAGCAGTCGGATGGGGGCCCCTACCTACGAGCAGTACTTC.

The CDR3 DNA is TGTGCCAGCATACGGACAGGGGACCCCTACGAGCAGTACTTC. It specifies CASIRTGDPYEQYF. The rearrangement joins TRBV2 to TRBJ2-7, with 9 bases identical to TRBD1. V dropped 7 bases and J dropped 2; count of bases not matched to a gene: 6. The germline CDR1 and CDR2 sequences are SNHLY and FYNNEI. This CDR3 has 14 amino acids.

Points on this clonotype: At one end the junction does not follow the germline gene, possibly because of a read error. V gene TRBV20-1 combines with J gene TRBJ1-1; TRBD1 might be the D (5 bases). In germline, CDR1 is DFQATT, CDR2 SNEGSKA (reference sequence). The CDR3 runs to 14 residues. The CDR3 coding sequence is TGCAGTGCCAGAGCGGGAGGGGAGATCACTGAAGCTTTCTTT. This gives the protein CSARAGGEITEAFF.

The chain employs TRBV29-1 and TRBJ2-1; D might be TRBD1 or TRBD2, each matching 8 bases. Trimming removed 5 bases at V and 4 bases at J, with 18 bases between. The CDR3 is made up of 15 amino acids. Germline V gene lookup returns CDR1 SQVTM and CDR2 ANQGSEA. CDR3 sequence reads: CSVRGGRGRYNEQFF. The CDR3 DNA reads as TGCAGCGTTCGGGGGGGCAGGGGGCGGTACAATGAGCAGTTCTTC.

This clonotype has a handful of counts. V is TRBV3-1 and J is TRBJ2-3, with TRBD1 as a possible D gene (5 bases). Trimming stripped 4 bases from V and 6 bases from J, with 14 bases between. Germline lookup yields CDR1 LGHDT and CDR2 YNNKEL (reference sequence). The CDR3 totals 14 residues. In DNA, the CDR3 is TGTGCCAGCAGCCTGAATGCTGGGGCGGATACGCAGTATTTT. Amino acid sequence: CASSLNAGADTQYF.

This clonotype was counted a single time. The chain carries TRBV12-3 or TRBV12-4 and TRBJ2-5, with 7 positions matching TRBD2. V lost 3 bases, J lost 5 bases, and 9 bases stayed unmatched. The CDR3 is 15 residues long. The CDR3 reads CASSFWGEGRETQYF. The CDR3 DNA reads TGTGCCAGCAGTTTTTGGGGGGAGGGAAGGGAGACCCAGTACTTC.

The chain recombines TRBV20-1 with TRBJ2-7; D remains ambiguous. The CDR3 runs to 16 residues. Trimming left V 3 bases short and J 0 bases short, with 18 bases between. Germline CDR1 and CDR2: DFQATT and SNEGSKA (reference sequence). Here the CDR3 DNA reads TGCAGTGCTAGCCCTCCGAGAACCTCTACCTCCTACGAGCAGTACTTC. Translating gives CSASPPRTSTSYEQYF.

This clonotype was detected a few times. The chain is built from TRBV7-2 and TRBJ2-5, with TRBD1 identical over 7 bases. Germline V gene data show CDR1 as SGHTA and CDR2 as FQGNSA. V lost 6 bases, J lost 3 bases, and 7 bases stayed unmatched. The CDR3 consists of 14 residues. The CDR3 loop reads CASSLGDRKETQYF. DNA of the CDR3: TGTGCCAGCAGTCTGGGGGACAGAAAAGAGACCCAGTACTTC.